The text below deals with one T cell receptor beta chain. Its matching antigen is unknown. The PCR used 60 Vbeta and 13 Jbeta primers. Some clones are missing from TCRdb's copy, which holds only in-frame ones; the method was immunoSEQ multiplex PCR. The table lists 100,000 or so clones, about 75% of them singletons. The entry originates in a study of cytomegalovirus exposure and HLA in healthy donors. Notes on the study in general: Analyses of presence and absence presupposed an approximately uniform sequencing depth across donors.

Unmatched junction bases numbered 6, after V lost 4 bases and J lost 2 bases. The germline V gene has CDR1 LNHDA and CDR2 SQIVND (reference sequence). This CDR3 spans 15 amino acids. The sequenced sample consisted of PBMCs. The TCR sequence derives from a man in his forties or fifties in good health and CMV-seronegative. The chain links TRBV19 to TRBJ2-5; 8 nucleotides agree with TRBD2. The chain's CDR3 is CASSRLQRGQETQYF. DNA of the CDR3: TGTGCCAGTAGTAGGCTCCAGCGGGGGCAAGAGACCCAGTACTTC.